This T cell receptor beta chain was observed in a study of shared clonotypes between healthy human individuals. Trimming pared 11 bases from V and 6 bases from J, leaving 24 bases between. The CDR3 sequence is 15 residues long. The germline gives CDR1 SNHLY, CDR2 FYNNEI. Sequencing used immunoSEQ multiplex PCR; TCRdb keeps in-frame clones, though not all of them. The profile shows about a million clones, roughly 70% of them singletons. Input material: memory CD4+ T cells sorted from blood. This sample's subset: CD45RA-negative fraction. This clonotype was obtained from a man in his late teens or twenties in good health. V is TRBV2 and J is TRBJ2-3; D not resolved. The CDR3 DNA reads as TGTGCCTGGTCACCGGGTCCTCCTTTGGGGGATACGCAGTATTTT. It specifies CAWSPGPPLGDTQYF.